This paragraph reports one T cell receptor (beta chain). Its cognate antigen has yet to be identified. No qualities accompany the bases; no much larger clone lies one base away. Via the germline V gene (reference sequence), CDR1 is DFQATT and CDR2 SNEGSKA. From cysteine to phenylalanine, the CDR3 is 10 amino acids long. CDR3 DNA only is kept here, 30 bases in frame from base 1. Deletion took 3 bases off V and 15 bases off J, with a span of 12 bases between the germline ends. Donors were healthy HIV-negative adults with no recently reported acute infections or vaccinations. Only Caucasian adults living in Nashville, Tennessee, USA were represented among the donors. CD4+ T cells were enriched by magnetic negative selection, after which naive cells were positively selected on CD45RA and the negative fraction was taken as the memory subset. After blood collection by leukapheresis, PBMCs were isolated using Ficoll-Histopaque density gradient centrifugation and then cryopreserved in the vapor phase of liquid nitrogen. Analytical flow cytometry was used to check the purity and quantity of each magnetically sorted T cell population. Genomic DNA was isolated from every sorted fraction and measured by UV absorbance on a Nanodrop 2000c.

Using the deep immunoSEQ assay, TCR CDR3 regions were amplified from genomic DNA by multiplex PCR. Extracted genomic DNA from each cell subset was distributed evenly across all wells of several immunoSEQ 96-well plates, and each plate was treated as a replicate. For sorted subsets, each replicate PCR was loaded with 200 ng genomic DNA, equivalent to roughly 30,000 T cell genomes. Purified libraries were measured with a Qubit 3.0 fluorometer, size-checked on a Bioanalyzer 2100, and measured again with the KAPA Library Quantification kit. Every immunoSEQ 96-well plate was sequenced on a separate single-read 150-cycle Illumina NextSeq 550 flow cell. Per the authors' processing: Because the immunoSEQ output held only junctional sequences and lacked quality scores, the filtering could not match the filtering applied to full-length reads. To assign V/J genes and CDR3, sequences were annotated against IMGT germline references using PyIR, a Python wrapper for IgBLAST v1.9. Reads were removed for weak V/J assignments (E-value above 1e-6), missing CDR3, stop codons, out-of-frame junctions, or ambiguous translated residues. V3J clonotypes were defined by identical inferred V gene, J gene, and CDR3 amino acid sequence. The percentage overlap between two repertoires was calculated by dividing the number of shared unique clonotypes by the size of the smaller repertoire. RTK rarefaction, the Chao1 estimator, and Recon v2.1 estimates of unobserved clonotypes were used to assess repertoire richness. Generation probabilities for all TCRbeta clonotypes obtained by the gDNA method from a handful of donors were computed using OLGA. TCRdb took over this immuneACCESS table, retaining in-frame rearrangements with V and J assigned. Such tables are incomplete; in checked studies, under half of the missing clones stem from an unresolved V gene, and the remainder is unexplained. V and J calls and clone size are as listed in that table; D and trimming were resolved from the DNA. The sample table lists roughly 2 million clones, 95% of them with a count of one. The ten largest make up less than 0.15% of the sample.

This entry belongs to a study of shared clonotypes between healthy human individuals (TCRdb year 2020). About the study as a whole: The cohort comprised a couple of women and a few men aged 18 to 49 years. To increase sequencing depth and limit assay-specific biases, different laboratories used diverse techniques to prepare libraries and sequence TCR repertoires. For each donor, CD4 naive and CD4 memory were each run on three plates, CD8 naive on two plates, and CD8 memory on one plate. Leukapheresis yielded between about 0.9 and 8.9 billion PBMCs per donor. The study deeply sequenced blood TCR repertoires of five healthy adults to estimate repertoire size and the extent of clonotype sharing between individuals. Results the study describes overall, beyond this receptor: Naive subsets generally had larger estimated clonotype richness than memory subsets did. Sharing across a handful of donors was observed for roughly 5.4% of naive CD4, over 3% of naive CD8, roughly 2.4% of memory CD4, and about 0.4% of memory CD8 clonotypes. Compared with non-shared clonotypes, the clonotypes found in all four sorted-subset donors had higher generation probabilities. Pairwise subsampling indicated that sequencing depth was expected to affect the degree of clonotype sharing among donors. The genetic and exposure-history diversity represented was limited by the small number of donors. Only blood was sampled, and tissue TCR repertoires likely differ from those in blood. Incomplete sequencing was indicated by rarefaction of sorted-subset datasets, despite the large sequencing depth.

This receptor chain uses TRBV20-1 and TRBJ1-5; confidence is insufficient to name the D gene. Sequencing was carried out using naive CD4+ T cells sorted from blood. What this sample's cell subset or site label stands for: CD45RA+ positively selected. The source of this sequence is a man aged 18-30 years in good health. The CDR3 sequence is CSARRVEMHF. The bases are TGCAGTGCTAGGCGTGTCGAAATGCATTTT.